This entry describes one T cell receptor beta chain. Antigen: not known. The sample belongs to a study of PD-1 blockade in classical Hodgkin lymphoma. Turning to the study itself: Administration of nivolumab to patients was at 3 mg/kg intravenously every 2 weeks. Study conclusions and caveats: Baseline diversity in complete responders resembled that of newly diagnosed patients. Any patient who commenced nivolumab under 1 year after ASCT was excluded.

Using immunoSEQ multiplex PCR, the repertoire was profiled, and TCRdb retains in-frame clones only, with some absent. Among 25,000 to 40,000 clones, 80% to 90% were seen once, and the ten largest hold 32%. Germline V lookup: CDR1 SGDLS, CDR2 YYNGEE. V dropped 3 bases and J dropped 4; count of bases not matched to a gene: 6. The CDR3 sequence is 15 residues long. With no exception, relapse followed autologous stem cell transplantation in all patients, and brentuximab vedotin exposure varied. The clonotype was recovered from a human donor with classical Hodgkin lymphoma. Sequenced material: peripheral blood mononuclear cells (PBMCs), taken at baseline. V is TRBV9 and J is TRBJ1-1, with 10 bases aligning to TRBD1. The CDR3 here is CASSGDRGGGTEAFF. The DNA for the CDR3 is TGTGCCAGCAGCGGGGACAGGGGCGGCGGCACTGAAGCTTTCTTT.